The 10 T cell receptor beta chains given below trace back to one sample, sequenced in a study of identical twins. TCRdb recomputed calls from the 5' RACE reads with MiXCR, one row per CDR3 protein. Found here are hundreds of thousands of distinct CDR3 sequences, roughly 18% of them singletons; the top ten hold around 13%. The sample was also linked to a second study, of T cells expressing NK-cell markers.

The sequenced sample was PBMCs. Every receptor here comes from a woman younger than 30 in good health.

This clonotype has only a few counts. The CDR3 bases are TGCAGCGTTGCGGGGGGAAAAGAGACCCAGTACTTC. This encodes CSVAGGKETQYF. The V call is TRBV29-1, the J call TRBJ2-5, with 7 bases matching TRBD2. The germline V gene has CDR1 SQVTM and CDR2 ANQGSEA. This CDR3 comprises 12 residues. J gave up 3 bases and V 4 bases, and 2 bases lay outside the gene matches. Together with reference TRBV29-1 and TRBJ2-5, the CDR3 gives the full variable domain: SAVISQKPSRDICQRGTSLTIQCQVDSQVTMMFWYRQQPGQSLTLIATANQGSEATYESGFVIDKFPISRPNLTFSTLTVSNMSPEDSSIYLCSVAGGKETQYFGPGTRLLVL.

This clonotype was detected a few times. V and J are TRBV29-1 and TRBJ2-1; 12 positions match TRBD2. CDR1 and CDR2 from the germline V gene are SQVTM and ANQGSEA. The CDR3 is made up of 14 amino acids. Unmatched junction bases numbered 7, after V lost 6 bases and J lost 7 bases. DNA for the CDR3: TGCAGCGTCCTAGCGGGAGGGCCTTGGAATGAGCAGTTCTTC. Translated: CSVLAGGPWNEQFF.

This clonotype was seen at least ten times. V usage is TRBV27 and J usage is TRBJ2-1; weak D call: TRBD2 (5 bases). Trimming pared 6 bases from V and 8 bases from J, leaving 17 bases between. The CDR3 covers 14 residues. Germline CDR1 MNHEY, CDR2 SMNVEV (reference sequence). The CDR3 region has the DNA TGTGCCAGCAGCCGGACTGGTAGCGTCCATGAGCAGTTCTTC. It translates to CASSRTGSVHEQFF.

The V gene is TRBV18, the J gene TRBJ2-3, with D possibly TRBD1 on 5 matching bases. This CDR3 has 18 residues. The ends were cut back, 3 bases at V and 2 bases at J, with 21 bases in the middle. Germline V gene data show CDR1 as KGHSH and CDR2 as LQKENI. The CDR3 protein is CASSPILLRTSFTDTQYF. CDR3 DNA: TGTGCCAGCTCACCCATTCTGTTGCGGACAAGTTTCACAGATACGCAGTATTTT. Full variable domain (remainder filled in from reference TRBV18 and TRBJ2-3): NAGVMQNPRHLVRRRGQEARLRCSPMKGHSHVYWYRQLPEEGLKFMVYLQKENIIDESGMPKERFSAEFPKEGPSILRIQQVVRGDSAAYFCASSPILLRTSFTDTQYFGPGTRLTVL.

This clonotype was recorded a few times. The CDR3 spells CASSLGVALRVRHEQYF. CDR3 coding DNA: TGTGCCAGCAGTTTAGGGGTGGCGTTGAGAGTGCGCCACGAGCAGTACTTC. The V gene is TRBV12-3 or TRBV12-4, the J gene TRBJ2-7; D unclear. The CDR3 has 17 residues. Trimming left V 1 base short and J 5 bases short, with 21 bases between.

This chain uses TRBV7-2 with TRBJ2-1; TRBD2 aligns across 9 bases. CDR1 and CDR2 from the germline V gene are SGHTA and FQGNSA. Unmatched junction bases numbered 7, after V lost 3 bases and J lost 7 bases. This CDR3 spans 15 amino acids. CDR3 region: CASSFGGRASNEQFF. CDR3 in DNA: TGTGCCAGCAGCTTTGGCGGGAGGGCCTCAAATGAGCAGTTCTTC.

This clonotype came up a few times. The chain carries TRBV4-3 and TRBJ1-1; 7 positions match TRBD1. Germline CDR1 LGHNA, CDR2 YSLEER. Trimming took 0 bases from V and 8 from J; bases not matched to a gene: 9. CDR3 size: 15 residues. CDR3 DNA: TGCGCCAGCAGCCAAGATGGTCATAGGGACAGCGAAGCTTTCTTT. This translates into CASSQDGHRDSEAFF.

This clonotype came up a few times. The CDR3 DNA sequence: TGTGCCACCAAAGCCGGGGGGGCCAGAGATACGCAGTATTTT. Its translation: CATKAGGARDTQYF. The chain couples TRBV15 to TRBJ2-3, with 8 nucleotides matching TRBD2. V dropped 7 bases and J dropped 5; count of bases not matched to a gene: 8. This CDR3 contains 14 residues. From germline, CDR1 is LNHNV and CDR2 YYDKDF (reference sequence).

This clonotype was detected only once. This CDR3 reads CASSLFPLAGPHNEQFF. As DNA, the CDR3 is TGTGCCAGCAGTTTATTCCCCTTGGCGGGGCCCCACAATGAGCAGTTCTTC. This rearrangement joins TRBV12-3 or TRBV12-4 to TRBJ2-1, with D possibly being TRBD2 (6 bases). The ends were cut back, 2 bases at V and 5 bases at J, with 19 bases in the middle. The CDR3 covers 17 residues.

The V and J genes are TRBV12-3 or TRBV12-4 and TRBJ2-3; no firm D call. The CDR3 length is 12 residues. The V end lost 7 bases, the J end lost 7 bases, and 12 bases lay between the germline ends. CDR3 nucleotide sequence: TGTGCCAGCAAAAGTGAAGGGAATACGCAGTATTTT. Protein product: CASKSEGNTQYF.